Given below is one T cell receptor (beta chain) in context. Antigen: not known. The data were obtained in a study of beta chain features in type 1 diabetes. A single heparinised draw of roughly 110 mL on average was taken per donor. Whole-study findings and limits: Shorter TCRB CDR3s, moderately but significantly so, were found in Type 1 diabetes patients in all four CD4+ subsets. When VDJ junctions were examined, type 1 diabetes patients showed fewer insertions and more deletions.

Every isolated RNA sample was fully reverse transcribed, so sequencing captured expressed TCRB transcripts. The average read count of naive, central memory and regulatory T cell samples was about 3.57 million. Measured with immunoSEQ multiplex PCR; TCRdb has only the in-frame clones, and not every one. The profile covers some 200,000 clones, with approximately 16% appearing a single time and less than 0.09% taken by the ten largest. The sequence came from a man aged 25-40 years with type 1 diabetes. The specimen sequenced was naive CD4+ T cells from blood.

The CDR3 sequence: CASGTGTYEQYF. In DNA form, the CDR3 reads TGTGCCAGCGGGACAGGGACCTACGAGCAGTACTTC. The chain uses TRBV7-9 and TRBJ2-7; 9 nucleotides agree with TRBD1. The CDR3 has 12 residues. The trim removed 8 bases at V and 2 bases at J, leaving 1 base unmatched. Looked up from germline, CDR1 is SEHNR and CDR2 is FQNEAQ (reference sequence).